This entry features one T cell receptor beta chain sequence. The source of the sample is a study of blood T cell repertoires in COVID-19. Authors' data handling: Nucleated cell counts were estimated from reference gene primer amplification. Sequencing used immunoSEQ multiplex PCR; TCRdb keeps in-frame clones, though not all of them. V and J calls and clone size follow that table, whereas D and trimming were derived from the DNA. The repertoire has about 210,000 clones, more than 85% of them found once; the top ten carry approximately 0.7%. The CDR3 sequence is 16 residues long. CDR1 is MNHNS and CDR2 is SASEGT in the germline V gene. V lost 1 base, J lost 2 bases, and 14 bases lay in between.

This receptor was taken from a middle-aged man with acute or convalescent COVID-19. V usage is TRBV6-1 and J usage is TRBJ1-2, with D possibly matching TRBD1 (5 bases). The sample comprised peripheral blood. The CDR3 spells CASSEGWGGQNYGYTF. The DNA of the CDR3 is TGTGCCAGCAGTGAAGGTTGGGGGGGTCAGAACTATGGCTACACCTTC.